This TCR beta chain was found in a study of PD-1 blockade in classical Hodgkin lymphoma. Broader study findings: Some patients began nivolumab under 1 year after ASCT. These patients were excluded from later analyses. The study reported lower baseline TCR diversity in newly diagnosed patients than in healthy donors. Factors driving the repertoire differences, possibly disease activity or prior therapy, remain undefined.

No patient escaped relapse after autologous stem cell transplantation, and brentuximab vedotin exposure varied. Complete response, partial response or progressive disease were the best responses. The protocol was immunoSEQ multiplex PCR, while the TCRdb copy is restricted to in-frame clones and leaves out a portion. The sample comprises more than 140,000 clones, under 85% of which are singletons, and roughly 10% rests with the top ten. As to this clone: What it recognizes is unknown.

The CDR3 contains 20 residues. Germline-derived CDR1 and CDR2 are LNHDA and SQIVND (reference sequence). V was pared by 2 bases and J by 1 base, with 24 bases between. The V and J genes are TRBV19 and TRBJ1-5; D is perhaps TRBD1 (6 bases). The sequence was obtained from a human donor with classical Hodgkin lymphoma. Sequencing was performed on peripheral blood mononuclear cells (PBMCs), taken before the second cycle of nivolumab. CDR3 in DNA: TGTGCCAGTAGTATATTCGGTTTGGTCGCAGGGACAATCAGCAATCAGCCCCAGCATTTT. Protein: CASSIFGLVAGTISNQPQHF.